These 18 T cell receptor beta chains were sequenced from one sample in a study of beta chain features in type 1 diabetes. The investigators reverse transcribed all of the isolated RNA, so they sequenced expressed TCRB transcripts. Measured with immunoSEQ multiplex PCR; TCRdb has only the in-frame clones, and not every one. The sample yields about 330,000 clones, about 10% seen once. Specimen: naive CD4+ T cells from blood. The receptors stem from a woman aged 25-40 years in good health.

This clone has a handful of counts. This chain links TRBV4-3 with TRBJ2-7, with D tentatively TRBD2 (5 bases). From germline, CDR1 is LGHNA and CDR2 YSLEER. The CDR3 consists of 18 residues. V lost 0 bases to trimming and J lost 2 bases, with 20 bases between them. The CDR3 DNA reads as TGCGCCAGCAGCCAAGAATTTCCTCGGGATTCGGAGACCTACGAGCAGTACTTC. Translated: CASSQEFPRDSETYEQYF.

This rearrangement joins TRBV9 to TRBJ2-3; 8 positions match TRBD2. Germline CDR1 SGDLS, CDR2 YYNGEE. Losses at the gene ends were 3 bases for V and 2 bases for J; bases not matched to a gene: 11. The CDR3 loop spans 17 amino acids. The CDR3 loop is CASSDAAGTSPTDTQYF. CDR3 bases: TGTGCCAGCAGCGATGCCGCCGGGACTAGTCCCACAGATACGCAGTATTTT. Full variable domain (outside the CDR3, taken from reference TRBV9 and TRBJ2-3): DSGVTQTPKHLITATGQRVTLRCSPRSGDLSVYWYQQSLDQGLQFLIQYYNGEERAKGNILERFSAQQFPDLHSELNLSSLELGDSALYFCASSDAAGTSPTDTQYFGPGTRLTVL.

The chain has TRBV28 and TRBJ2-3, with D hard to call. Trimming cost V 1 base and J 2 bases, with 10 bases left between them. The CDR3 extends over 15 amino acids. The germline V gene has CDR1 MDHEN and CDR2 SYDVKM. CDR3 loop: CASSLLSLNTDTQYF. For the CDR3, the DNA is TGTGCCAGCAGTTTATTGAGCCTAAACACAGATACGCAGTATTTT.

This clone came up a few times. This chain connects TRBV5-1 to TRBJ2-6, with D maybe TRBD1 (5 bases). Per the germline V gene, CDR1 is SGHRS and CDR2 is YFSETQ. This CDR3 spans 17 amino acids. Trimming stripped 1 base from V and 0 bases from J, with 11 bases between. In DNA form, the CDR3 reads TGCGCCAGCAGCTTGCTACAGGAGAACTCTGGGGCCAACGTCCTGACTTTC. Protein sequence: CASSLLQENSGANVLTF.

This chain uses TRBV15 with TRBJ2-7; 11 positions match TRBD2. The V and J ends lost 5 bases and 5 bases, in that order; junction bases with no gene match: 14. There are 17 residues in the CDR3. Germline V CDR1 and CDR2: LNHNV, YYDKDF (reference sequence). The CDR3 coding sequence is TGTGCCACCAGCTCGGGGGGGCTAGCGGGGGGCCTCCACGAGCAGTACTTC. This codes for CATSSGGLAGGLHEQYF.

This clone occurred a few times. The rearrangement uses TRBV18 and TRBJ2-3; 10 nucleotides match TRBD2. Germline CDR1 KGHSH, CDR2 LQKENI. J was trimmed by 1 base and V by 0 bases; bases with no gene match: 1. The CDR3 has 16 residues. The DNA of the CDR3 is TGTGCCAGCTCACCACCCGGGACTAGCGGCACAGATACGCAGTATTTT. This sequence encodes CASSPPGTSGTDTQYF. Combining the CDR3 with reference TRBV18 and TRBJ2-3 gives the whole variable domain NAGVMQNPRHLVRRRGQEARLRCSPMKGHSHVYWYRQLPEEGLKFMVYLQKENIIDESGMPKERFSAEFPKEGPSILRIQQVVRGDSAAYFCASSPPGTSGTDTQYFGPGTRLTVL.

This chain links TRBV27 with TRBJ2-2; TRBD1 might be the D (6 bases). The germline V gene has CDR1 MNHEY and CDR2 SMNVEV (reference sequence). The CDR3 extends over 15 amino acids. Trimming pared 5 bases from V and 2 bases from J, leaving 12 bases between. The CDR3 region is CASSLDRLNTGELFF. In DNA, the CDR3 is TGTGCCAGCAGTCTTGACAGGCTAAACACCGGGGAGCTGTTTTTT.

V and J are TRBV7-9 and TRBJ2-7, with 7 bases identical to TRBD1. V lost 2 bases and J lost 3; bases outside the gene matches: 7. The CDR3 runs 15 residues. Germline CDR1 reads SEHNR; CDR2 reads FQNEAQ (reference sequence). The CDR3 loop reads CASSLRQGSSYEQYF. The DNA of the CDR3 is TGTGCCAGCAGCTTAAGACAGGGTTCAAGCTACGAGCAGTACTTC.

The rearrangement links TRBV7-9 to TRBJ1-1; D call uncertain. Germline CDR1 and CDR2: SEHNR and FQNEAQ (reference sequence). Trimming removed 5 bases from V and 0 bases from J, with 7 bases in between. The CDR3 has 13 amino acids. The CDR3 region is CASSRAMNTEAFF. The CDR3 DNA is TGTGCCAGCAGCCGAGCTATGAACACTGAAGCTTTCTTT. The variable domain in full, with the rest retrieved from reference TRBV7-9 and TRBJ1-1, is DTGVSQNPRHKITKRGQNVTFRCDPISEHNRLYWYRQTLGQGPEFLTYFQNEAQLEKSRLLSDRFSAERPKGSFSTLEIQRTEQGDSAMYLCASSRAMNTEAFFGQGTRLTVV.

The chain employs TRBV30 and TRBJ2-5; TRBD1 agrees at 10 bases. Germline loops: CDR1 GTSNPN, CDR2 SVGIG (reference sequence). The V and J ends lost 1 base and 4 bases, in that order; junction bases with no gene match: 6. The CDR3 consists of 15 residues. The CDR3 is CAWSAGGTGVETQYF. The CDR3 DNA is TGTGCCTGGAGTGCGGGAGGGACAGGGGTAGAGACCCAGTACTTC.

J is TRBJ2-1 and V is TRBV7-2; 9 bases match TRBD2. Germline CDR1 is SGHTA and CDR2 is FQGNSA. This CDR3 spans 17 amino acids. V gave up 1 base and J gave up 8 bases; unmatched junction bases: 12. The CDR3 coding sequence is TGTGCCAGCAGCTTAGAGCTAGGCGGGAGGGCCGTTGATGAGCAGTTCTTC. Its translation is CASSLELGGRAVDEQFF.

This clone has only a few counts. V usage is TRBV9 and J usage is TRBJ2-3, with 8 bases that match TRBD2. Germline trimming cut 1 base from V and 7 bases from J; bases unmatched to any gene: 8. This CDR3 spans 15 amino acids. The germline gives CDR1 SGDLS, CDR2 YYNGEE. The CDR3 nucleotides read TGTGCCAGCAGCGTAACTAGCGGAACCTTTAATACGCAGTATTTT. Translating gives CASSVTSGTFNTQYF.

This clone was seen a few times. V and J are TRBV6-1 and TRBJ2-7; tentative D call: TRBD1 (6 bases). There are 13 residues in the CDR3. V shed 3 bases and J shed 5 bases, with 11 bases lying between them. Germline values: CDR1 MNHNS, CDR2 SASEGT. This chain's CDR3 is CASSDAGVHEQYF. The CDR3 DNA is TGTGCCAGCAGTGATGCAGGGGTACACGAGCAGTACTTC.

The genes are TRBV27 and TRBJ1-4; the D is unclear. CDR1 is MNHEY and CDR2 is SMNVEV in the germline V gene (reference sequence). The length of the CDR3 is 14 residues. V gave up 4 bases and J gave up 3 bases, with 9 bases separating them. The CDR3 region is CASSSLRANEKLFF. DNA of the CDR3: TGTGCCAGCAGTTCCTTGAGGGCTAATGAAAAACTGTTTTTT.

This clone occurred a few times. The chain joins TRBV10-3 to TRBJ2-7; D possibly corresponds to TRBD2 (6 bases). The V end was cut by 8 bases, the J end by 2 bases, with 13 bases between. The CDR3 spans 13 residues. CDR1 is ENHRY and CDR2 is SYGVKD in the germline V gene. CDR3 in amino acids: CAIGSGVAYEQYF. CDR3 coding DNA: TGTGCCATCGGGTCGGGAGTAGCCTACGAGCAGTACTTC.

This clone was recorded many times. The rearrangement uses TRBV23-1 and TRBJ2-4; D remains ambiguous. TRBV23-1 carries the ORF label, with uncertain function. Trimming removed 6 bases from V and 5 bases from J, with 11 bases in between. The CDR3 is made up of 13 amino acids. This CDR3 is CASSPARENIQYF. CDR3 nucleotide sequence: TGCGCCAGCAGCCCCGCACGGGAAAACATTCAGTACTTC.

This sequence joins TRBV28 and TRBJ1-2, with 9 bases that match TRBD1. Looked up from germline, CDR1 is MDHEN and CDR2 is SYDVKM. The CDR3 runs 14 residues. Trimming cost V 5 bases and J 5 bases; bases outside gene matches: 6. CDR3 amino acids: CASSLIGQGYGYTF. The CDR3 nucleotides are TGTGCCAGCAGTCTAATCGGACAGGGGTATGGCTACACCTTC.

This clone appeared a few times. This chain links TRBV4-2 with TRBJ2-3; D is perhaps TRBD2 (6 bases). CDR1 is LGHNA, CDR2 YNFKEQ, per germline. Trimming took 4 bases from V and 7 from J, leaving 9 bases between them. The CDR3 is 12 amino acids. The DNA of the CDR3 is TGTGCCAGCAGCCCTCGGGGGAATACGCAGTATTTT. It is translated as CASSPRGNTQYF.